A selection of T cell receptor beta chains follows, all from one sample in a study of blood T cells in healthy people across ages. Each CDR3 protein is one row after TCRdb ran MiXCR on the 5' RACE reads. This table has 600,000 or so distinct CDR3 sequences, roughly 43% appearing once. What was sequenced was blood. These receptors originate from a man at least 80 years old in good health. CDR3s include the opening cysteine and the closing phenylalanine or tryptophan. A D gene is named only where the DNA matches it firmly. The size of a clone is reported for some rows only, either as once, few or many, or as a class for expanded clones.

J,D,V,size,DNA,CDR3
TRBJ1-1,-,TRBV7-9,-,TGTGCCAGCAGCTTAGGCGGCAGGGGAGGGAGAACTGAAGCTTTCTTT,CASSLGGRGGRTEAFF
TRBJ1-2,-,TRBV20-1,-,TGCAGCGCCTGGGACGGTACTAACTATGGCTACACCTTC,CSAWDGTNYGYTF
TRBJ2-3,-,TRBV9,-,TGTGCCAGCAAAAGCCGGGCAGATACGCAGTATTTT,CASKSRADTQYF
TRBJ1-6,TRBD1,TRBV12-3/TRBV12-4,-,TGTGCCAGCAGTTTATCGGCAGGGGGTCCGAATTCACCCCTCCACTTT,CASSLSAGGPNSPLHF
TRBJ1-5,-,TRBV20-1,-,TGCAGTGCTAGCTCTGCAGGATCTAATCAGCCCCAGCATTTT,CSASSAGSNQPQHF
TRBJ1-1,-,TRBV10-1,-,TGCGCCAGCAGTGAGTCAAGGGGGACAATTCTACGACCGGACGCTGAAGCTTTCTTT,CASSESRGTILRPDAEAFF
TRBJ1-6,TRBD1,TRBV7-2,once,TGTGCCAGCAGCTTAGACAGGGGAAATAATTCACCCCTCCACTTT,CASSLDRGNNSPLHF
TRBJ2-3,-,TRBV28,-,TGTGCCAGCACACAGGGGACTATTATCGATACGCAGTATTTT,CASTQGTIIDTQYF
TRBJ2-6,-,TRBV15,-,TGTGCCACCAGTCCCCGGGACCTAACGGGCACTTCTGGGGCCAACGTCCTGACTTTC,CATSPRDLTGTSGANVLTF
TRBJ2-5,-,TRBV7-6,few,TGTGCCAGCAGCTTAGGTCGGTCGGTGAGGGAGACCCAGTACTTC,CASSLGRSVRETQYF
TRBJ2-7,TRBD1,TRBV7-3,few,TGTGCCAGCAGCCAAGGACAGGGCGGCCGGTACGAGCAGTACTTC,CASSQGQGGRYEQYF
TRBJ2-1,-,TRBV12-3/TRBV12-4,-,TGTGCCAGCAGTTTAAGGGTGGTTGGGGAGCAGTTCTTC,CASSLRVVGEQFF
TRBJ2-4,-,TRBV20-1,-,TGCAGTGCTAGAGATCCGGGGGCCGGAGGCTCCATTCAGTACTTC,CSARDPGAGGSIQYF
TRBJ2-7,TRBD1,TRBV5-1,-,TGCTCCAGCAGCTTGGCGACAGGGATACCCTACGAGCAGTACTTC,CSSSLATGIPYEQYF
TRBJ1-1,TRBD1,TRBV29-1,-,TGCATCGCAGGCAGACAGGGAGGTGGACGGGGACTTGCTGAAGCTTTCTTT,CIAGRQGGGRGLAEAFF
TRBJ2-7,TRBD2,TRBV18,-,TGTGCCAGCTCATGGCTAGCGGTGAGCTCCTACGAGCAGTACTTC,CASSWLAVSSYEQYF
TRBJ2-5,-,TRBV6-2/TRBV6-3,-,TGTGCCAGCAGAGGGTTTTCCCAAGAGACCCGGTACTTC,CASRGFSQETRYF
TRBJ2-5,-,TRBV3-1,few,TGTGCCAGCAGCCCTCTCGCCCGGACCCAGTACTTC,CASSPLARTQYF
TRBJ2-7,TRBD2,TRBV20-1,-,TGCAGTGCTACATCTCAGCGGGGCTGGGCCGAGCAGTACTTC,CSATSQRGWAEQYF
TRBJ2-2,TRBD2,TRBV20-1,-,TGCAGTGCTAGGAAGGGAGGGGTCGGCACCGGGGAGCTGTTTTTT,CSARKGGVGTGELFF
TRBJ1-4,-,TRBV18,-,TGTGCCAGCTCACCGACGCAGGGAAACAATGAAAAACTGTTTTTT,CASSPTQGNNEKLFF
TRBJ2-3,TRBD2,TRBV4-3,-,TGCGCCAGCAGCCAAGATACAGCGGGGGCCAGCACAGATACGCAGTATTTT,CASSQDTAGASTDTQYF
TRBJ1-5,-,TRBV28,-,TGTGCCAGCAGTTTATTTGGCGCGGGTCAGCCCCAGCATTTT,CASSLFGAGQPQHF
TRBJ2-7,TRBD1,TRBV11-2,-,TGTGCCAGCAGCTTAGAAAACCGACAGGGCTACGAGCAGTACTTC,CASSLENRQGYEQYF
TRBJ1-1,-,TRBV5-1,-,TGCGCCAGCAGTTATGTTTTGGGGGACACTGAAGCTTTCTTT,CASSYVLGDTEAFF
TRBJ2-7,TRBD2,TRBV7-6,-,TGTGCCAGCAGCTATGGGGCTAGCGGGTCCTACGAGCAGTACTTC,CASSYGASGSYEQYF
TRBJ1-6,-,TRBV7-2,-,TGTGCCAGCAGCTCTACAGCTTTCAATTCACCCCTCCACTTT,CASSSTAFNSPLHF